This T cell receptor beta chain emerged from a study of post-analysis software for immune sequencing data. Unique molecular identifiers tagged the TCR beta cDNA libraries. TCRdb reprocessed the PCR reads with MiXCR, giving one entry per CDR3 protein. Of 650,000 to 850,000 distinct CDR3 sequences in the sample, roughly 50% were seen once. Worth noting for this clonotype: Its matching antigen is unknown.

CDR3 size: 14 residues. V was cut by 0 bases and J by 6 bases, with 9 bases left in between. Per germline, CDR1 SGHRS and CDR2 YFSETQ. Study-wide results and caveats: TRBV5-6, TRBV5-1 and TRBV20-1 were among about 5 TRBV segments more frequent in patients than controls.

This TCR derives from a girl aged 10 to 17 with multiple sclerosis. The chain uses TRBV5-1 and TRBJ2-2; D is ambiguous. Sequencing used blood. The CDR3 coding sequence is TGCGCCAGCAGCTTGGAAAGGGCGGCCGGGGAGCTGTTTTTT. This translates into CASSLERAAGELFF.